This T cell receptor (beta chain) was sequenced during a study of CD8 T cells in Susac syndrome. CDR3 length: 10 amino acids. Looked up from germline, CDR1 is SQVTM and CDR2 is ANQGSEA. V lost 7 bases, J lost 4 bases, and 7 bases lay in between. Random hexamers were used to reverse transcribe about 0.45 to 1 ug of RNA. TCRdb analysed the immunoSEQ multiplex PCR reads with MiXCR anew, one entry per CDR3 protein. The sample holds about 210,000 distinct CDR3 sequences; 90% to 95% are singletons and the top ten take approximately 0.094%. CD8+ and CD4+ T cells from blood underwent TCR beta sequencing, which was carried out in a high-throughput format. Healthy donors acted as controls, with matching for age and sex. FACS was used to enrich TEMRA cells, whereas the CD8+ and CD4+ T cells were obtained by negative isolation.

The V call is TRBV29-1, the J call TRBJ1-1; D is unresolved. The source material was CD4+ T cells from PBMCs. The TCR comes from a human donor in good health. The CDR3 DNA reads as TGCAGCGGCTTTTCCACTGAAGCTTTCTTT. This translates into CSGFSTEAFF.